Below are 32 T cell receptor beta chains sequenced from a single sample in a study of OX40 agonist ivuxolimab in advanced cancers. Sequenced by immunoSEQ multiplex PCR; TCRdb stores in-frame clones only, minus some. The sample holds just over 95,000 clones, approximately 85% seen once. The sample here was CD4+ or CD8+ T cells sorted from blood, taken in a trial of the OX40 agonist ivuxolimab. These receptors were collected from an adult with an advanced solid tumor such as melanoma, head and neck, liver or kidney cancer.

V usage is TRBV25-1 and J usage is TRBJ2-1; perhaps TRBD2 as D (5 bases). Per the germline V gene, CDR1 is MGHDK and CDR2 is SYGVNS. V gave up 1 base and J gave up 4 bases, with 14 bases separating them. The CDR3 contains 16 residues. Written as DNA, the CDR3 is TGTGCCAGCAGTGAATGGGAAGGACTGGCTTACAATGAGCAGTTCTTC. This sequence encodes CASSEWEGLAYNEQFF.

The chain links TRBV6-1 to TRBJ2-4; no clear D. V shed 4 bases and J shed 3 bases, with 10 bases lying between them. Germline V gene sequence: CDR1 MNHNS, CDR2 SASEGT. CDR3 size: 14 residues. The CDR3 sequence: CASSVTLVKNIQYF. DNA for the CDR3: TGTGCCAGCAGTGTAACATTGGTCAAAAACATTCAGTACTTC.

This chain links TRBV5-6 with TRBJ2-7; D is uncertain. The V and J ends lost 0 bases and 10 bases respectively, with 11 bases between them. The CDR3 has 12 amino acids. Germline V gives CDR1 SGHDT, CDR2 YYEEEE. The CDR3 region has the DNA TGTGCCAGCAGCTTGGAGGCTACACTTCAGTACTTC. Residues: CASSLEATLQYF.

V gene TRBV28 combines with J gene TRBJ2-5; 10 nucleotides align to TRBD1. From germline, CDR1 is MDHEN and CDR2 SYDVKM. J was trimmed by 0 bases and V by 5 bases; bases with no gene match: 6. This CDR3 is 16 amino acids long. The CDR3 loop is CASSLGDRGYQETQYF. Here the CDR3 DNA reads TGTGCCAGCAGTCTGGGGGACAGGGGCTACCAAGAGACCCAGTACTTC.

This clone was recorded a few times. The chain uses TRBV7-2 and TRBJ2-1; 10 nucleotides line up with TRBD2. Germline CDR1 and CDR2: SGHTA and FQGNSA. J was trimmed by 7 bases and V by 1 base; bases with no gene match: 10. The CDR3 is made up of 17 amino acids. The CDR3 is CASSLVLRASGRNEQFF. In DNA form, the CDR3 reads TGTGCCAGCAGCTTAGTGCTCCGGGCTAGCGGGAGAAATGAGCAGTTCTTC.

The chain recombines TRBV4-2 with TRBJ2-7; weak D call: TRBD2 (5 bases). Germline lookup yields CDR1 LGHNA and CDR2 YNFKEQ. V gave up 4 bases and J gave up 7 bases, with 20 bases separating them. This CDR3 has 15 residues. DNA of the CDR3: TGTGCCAGCAGCCCCTCCTTCTCGGACGGAGGTGAGCAGTACTTC. Protein sequence: CASSPSFSDGGEQYF.

The rearrangement uses TRBV5-6 and TRBJ1-2; TRBD1 matches 9 bases. This CDR3 contains 14 residues. Germline V lookup: CDR1 SGHDT, CDR2 YYEEEE. Trimming took 3 bases from V and 2 from J; bases not matched to a gene: 2. The CDR3 DNA is TGTGCCAGCAGCTCGGACAGGGGAAACTATGGCTACACCTTC. This gives the protein CASSSDRGNYGYTF.

This sequence joins TRBV2 and TRBJ2-3; D is unresolved. Germline CDR1 reads SNHLY; CDR2 reads FYNNEI. The CDR3 is 12 amino acids. V lost 7 bases and J 2 bases, leaving 7 bases between the germline ends. CDR3 DNA sequence: TGTGCCAGCAAGGACGACACAGATACGCAGTATTTT. As protein: CASKDDTDTQYF.

This clone was counted only a few times. Other DNA variants within this sample encode the same CDR3. The chain carries TRBV27 and TRBJ2-1; TRBD2 is a possible D gene (5 bases). V lost 0 bases and J 4 bases, leaving 10 bases between the germline ends. The CDR3 consists of 15 residues. Germline V gene data show CDR1 as MNHEY and CDR2 as SMNVEV (reference sequence). In DNA form, the CDR3 reads TGTGCCAGCAGTTTATCGTCTAGCTCTTACAATGAGCAGTTCTTC. This gives the protein CASSLSSSSYNEQFF.

The chain combines TRBV2 with TRBJ1-4, with D unclear. Deletions cut 6 bases from V and 5 bases from J, with 10 bases between. Germline lookup yields CDR1 SNHLY and CDR2 FYNNEI. This CDR3 is 13 amino acids long. The DNA of the CDR3 is TGTGCCAGCAGAAATTCATGGAATGAAAAACTGTTTTTT. This sequence encodes CASRNSWNEKLFF.

The J gene is TRBJ2-5, the V gene TRBV7-2; no reliable D call. The ends were cut back, 1 base at V and 0 bases at J, with 6 bases in the middle. The CDR3 has 14 amino acids. Germline CDR1 is SGHTA and CDR2 is FQGNSA. The CDR3 nucleotides are TGTGCCAGCAGCTTAGGGCTGTACCAAGAGACCCAGTACTTC. It specifies CASSLGLYQETQYF.

V gene TRBV6-6 combines with J gene TRBJ2-1, with 12 nucleotides matching TRBD2. With 4 bases clipped from V and 9 bases from J, the junction kept 4 bases outside the gene matches. The length of the CDR3 is 14 residues. In germline, CDR1 is MNHNY, CDR2 SVGAGI (reference sequence). The CDR3 bases are TGTGCCAGCAGTTCTAGCGGGAGGGAGGTTGAGCAGTTCTTC. This codes for CASSSSGREVEQFF.

This chain joins TRBV4-1 and TRBJ2-1; 7 bases align to TRBD1. The CDR3 is 14 residues long. Germline CDR1 and CDR2: MGHRA and YSYEKL. J was trimmed by 5 bases and V by 4 bases; bases with no gene match: 5. CDR3 amino acids: CASSLGDSHNEQFF. The CDR3 DNA follows: TGCGCCAGCAGCCTAGGGGACAGTCACAATGAGCAGTTCTTC.

This chain connects TRBV4-1 to TRBJ1-2; D may be TRBD1 (6 bases). This CDR3 spans 17 amino acids. Trimming removed 0 bases at V and 8 bases at J, with 22 bases between. Germline V gene sequence: CDR1 MGHRA, CDR2 YSYEKL. CDR3: CASSQDGRGRGSRGYTF. The CDR3 DNA reads as TGCGCCAGCAGCCAAGATGGAAGGGGCAGGGGATCTCGCGGCTACACCTTC.

The V and J genes are TRBV10-1 and TRBJ2-7; TRBD1 or TRBD2 may be the D gene (5 bases each). Germline V CDR1 and CDR2: WNHNN, SYGVQD (reference sequence). This CDR3 has 16 amino acids. The V end lost 4 bases, the J end lost 2 bases, and 18 bases lay between the germline ends. The CDR3: CASSGGVPGPTYEQYF. The CDR3 DNA is TGCGCCAGCAGTGGTGGGGTCCCGGGACCGACCTACGAGCAGTACTTC.

This sequence joins TRBV28 and TRBJ2-2; D is possibly TRBD1 (6 bases). Trimming removed 2 bases from V and 6 bases from J, with 13 bases in between. This CDR3 is 15 amino acids long. Germline assignment: CDR1 MDHEN and CDR2 SYDVKM. The CDR3 here is CASSLGAGEAGELFF. As DNA, the CDR3 is TGTGCCAGCAGTTTAGGGGCAGGGGAAGCCGGGGAGCTGTTTTTT.

The chain couples TRBV18 to TRBJ1-2; no firm D call. With 3 bases removed from V and 8 bases from J, the gap between germline ends came to 16 bases. Germline CDR1 KGHSH, CDR2 LQKENI. The CDR3 length is 14 residues. CDR3 DNA: TGTGCCAGCTCACCCCCAGTAGACGTCGAGGGCTACACCTTC. This translates into CASSPPVDVEGYTF.

The chain employs TRBV5-1 and TRBJ1-1; no definite D call. The CDR3 is 14 amino acids. Between the trimmed V and J ends, which lost 0 bases and 2 bases, there was a span of 8 bases. CDR1 and CDR2 (germline): SGHRS, YFSETQ. CDR3 loop: CASSLDNFNTEAFF. The DNA for the CDR3 is TGCGCCAGCAGCTTGGACAATTTTAACACTGAAGCTTTCTTT. Combining the CDR3 with reference TRBV5-1 and TRBJ1-1 gives the whole variable domain KAGVTQTPRYLIKTRGQQVTLSCSPISGHRSVSWYQQTPGQGLQFLFEYFSETQRNKGNFPGRFSGRQFSNSRSEMNVSTLELGDSALYLCASSLDNFNTEAFFGQGTRLTVV.

A remark on this clone: The junction departs from germline at one end; a sequencing error may be responsible. The chain employs TRBV7-2 and TRBJ2-7; D not resolved. Germline CDR1 reads SGHTA; CDR2 reads FQGNSA. This CDR3 region has 11 residues. Written as DNA, the CDR3 is TGTGCCAGCAGCTTACATCTCCCCAACCGCTTC. Protein: CASSLHLPNRF.

This clone was picked up one time. The chain links TRBV4-2 to TRBJ2-5, with 11 bases lining up with TRBD2. The CDR3 sequence is 16 residues long. The trim removed 3 bases at V and 5 bases at J, leaving 8 bases unmatched. Germline CDR1 and CDR2: LGHNA and YNFKEQ. CDR3 residues: CASSQGLAVPGETQYF. The CDR3 DNA sequence: TGTGCCAGCAGCCAGGGACTAGCGGTCCCTGGGGAGACCCAGTACTTC.

J is TRBJ2-6 and V is TRBV19; D gene uncertain. CDR3 length: 13 residues. Trimming shortened V by 8 bases and J by 2 bases, and 7 bases separated the two germline ends. The germline V gene has CDR1 LNHDA and CDR2 SQIVND (reference sequence). The CDR3 region is CASRLPGANVLTF. The DNA for the CDR3 is TGTGCCAGTCGTCTCCCTGGGGCCAACGTCCTGACTTTC. The whole variable domain, filled in from reference TRBV19 and TRBJ2-6, reads DGGITQSPKYLFRKEGQNVTLSCEQNLNHDAMYWYRQDPGQGLRLIYYSQIVNDFQKGDIAEGYSVSREKKESFPLTVTSAQKNPTAFYLCASRLPGANVLTFGAGSRLTVL.

V usage is TRBV25-1 and J usage is TRBJ2-7; 8 bases line up with TRBD1. CDR3 length: 14 residues. With 3 bases clipped from V and 3 bases from J, the junction kept 4 bases outside the gene matches. Looked up from germline, CDR1 is MGHDK and CDR2 is SYGVNS. The chain's CDR3 is CASSDRTGSYEQYF. DNA for the CDR3: TGTGCCAGCAGTGACCGGACAGGGAGCTACGAGCAGTACTTC.

The sample holds a few counts of this clone. V gene TRBV28 combines with J gene TRBJ2-3; the D is unclear. There are 11 residues in the CDR3. The V and J ends lost 4 bases and 7 bases respectively, with 6 bases between them. The V gene's germline CDR1 is MDHEN and CDR2 SYDVKM. This CDR3 reads CASSSSNTQYF. The CDR3 DNA follows: TGTGCCAGCAGTTCCTCGAATACGCAGTATTTT.

This clone came up many times. This chain uses TRBV28 with TRBJ1-5; D uncertain. The ends were cut back, 3 bases at V and 0 bases at J, with 12 bases in the middle. The CDR3 loop spans 16 amino acids. Germline CDR1 reads MDHEN; CDR2 reads SYDVKM. The CDR3 sequence: CASSFESDGSNQPQHF. The CDR3 region has the DNA TGTGCCAGCAGTTTCGAGTCAGATGGTAGCAATCAGCCCCAGCATTTT.

The V and J genes are TRBV9 and TRBJ2-3; TRBD2 aligns across 10 bases. This CDR3 region has 16 residues. Trimming took 4 bases from V and 5 from J; bases not matched to a gene: 10. Germline values: CDR1 SGDLS, CDR2 YYNGEE. Written as DNA, the CDR3 is TGTGCCAGCAGCTCCAAACTAGCGGGATTTGGAGATACGCAGTATTTT. Its protein product is CASSSKLAGFGDTQYF.

The chain combines TRBV5-1 with TRBJ2-2; TRBD1 matches 7 bases. CDR1 is SGHRS, CDR2 YFSETQ, per germline. V was clipped by 4 bases and J by 3 bases; unmatched bases: 12. This CDR3 contains 17 residues. This CDR3 reads CASSPNRGQMDTGELFF. In nucleotides, the CDR3 is TGCGCCAGCAGCCCGAATAGGGGACAGATGGACACCGGGGAGCTGTTTTTT. Supplemented by reference TRBV5-1 and TRBJ2-2, the full variable domain reads KAGVTQTPRYLIKTRGQQVTLSCSPISGHRSVSWYQQTPGQGLQFLFEYFSETQRNKGNFPGRFSGRQFSNSRSEMNVSTLELGDSALYLCASSPNRGQMDTGELFFGEGSRLTVL.

This chain connects TRBV19 to TRBJ1-5; 7 nucleotides line up with TRBD1. Germline V gene lookup returns CDR1 LNHDA and CDR2 SQIVND (reference sequence). This CDR3 contains 15 residues. V lost 0 bases to trimming and J lost 5 bases; unmatched junction nucleotides: 4. The CDR3 sequence is CASSIEGRGHQPQHF. The CDR3 DNA is TGTGCCAGTAGTATAGAGGGGAGGGGGCATCAGCCCCAGCATTTT.

V usage is TRBV30 and J usage is TRBJ2-7; D uncertain. Trimming removed 6 bases from V and 2 bases from J, with 14 bases in between. Germline V gives CDR1 GTSNPN, CDR2 SVGIG (reference sequence). The CDR3 extends over 13 amino acids. The CDR3 sequence: CACLMGGPYEQYF. In DNA, the CDR3 is TGTGCCTGTTTAATGGGCGGTCCCTACGAGCAGTACTTC.

V is TRBV9 and J is TRBJ2-1; no clear D. The CDR3 runs 13 residues. Germline-derived CDR1 and CDR2 are SGDLS and YYNGEE. V shed 1 base and J shed 4 bases, with 6 bases lying between them. The CDR3 loop is CASSVPGYNEQFF. The DNA for the CDR3 is TGTGCCAGCAGCGTACCCGGGTACAATGAGCAGTTCTTC.

The chain links TRBV30 to TRBJ1-5; D may be TRBD1 (5 bases). This CDR3 is built from 13 residues. Trimming removed 3 bases at V and 6 bases at J, with 12 bases between. Germline lookup yields CDR1 GTSNPN and CDR2 SVGIG (reference sequence). This CDR3 is CAWRGGVGQPQHF. The CDR3 DNA sequence: TGTGCCTGGAGGGGAGGGGTCGGTCAGCCCCAGCATTTT.

The chain joins TRBV5-3 to TRBJ2-7; 9 bases are a match to TRBD2. TRBV5-3 is recorded as an ORF, its role being uncertain. The CDR3 length is 16 residues. J lost 4 bases, V lost 0 bases, and 8 bases had no gene match. CDR3 in DNA: TGTGCCAGAAGCTTGGCCCATAGCGGGAGTGGGTACGAGCAGTACTTC. Translation gives CARSLAHSGSGYEQYF.

The J gene is TRBJ2-3, the V gene TRBV2; no clear D gene. This CDR3 has 15 amino acids. Germline V gives CDR1 SNHLY, CDR2 FYNNEI. The V gene lost 7 bases and the J gene lost 3 bases, with 17 bases spanning the gap. CDR3 sequence (DNA): TGTGCCAGCATTCTCGACGGGCGCCGGACAGATACGCAGTATTTT. Translation: CASILDGRRTDTQYF.